This TCR beta chain was retrieved from a study of cytomegalovirus exposure and HLA in healthy donors. Turning to the study itself: Roughly 179 million T cells yielded 117 million unique TCR beta sequences, as an earlier analysis found.

Amplification used 60 Vbeta primers and 13 Jbeta primers. TCRdb's table, derived via immunoSEQ multiplex PCR, lists solely in-frame clones and lacks some. The sample has about 140,000 clones, about 84% seen once. Concerning this clone: Antigen specificity is unknown.

Germline V gene sequence: CDR1 SNHLY, CDR2 FYNNEI. The CDR3 totals 15 residues. J gave up 4 bases and V 5 bases, and 9 bases lay outside the gene matches. Study-level results: In an earlier analysis, about 87% or about 30%: the productive usage of most TCR beta V segments.

The receptor comes from a woman between 18 and 29 years old in good health and CMV-seropositive. The V and J genes are TRBV2 and TRBJ2-7; TRBD1 aligns across 9 bases. The specimen sequenced was PBMCs. The CDR3 loop is CASSWGQGGSYEQYF. CDR3 in DNA: TGTGCCAGCAGTTGGGGACAGGGAGGGTCGTACGAGCAGTACTTC.